Following are 2 T cell receptor beta chains from one sample sequenced in a study of blood T cell repertoires in COVID-19. Clones were read by immunoSEQ multiplex PCR, and TCRdb kept only the in-frame ones, dropping some. The profile shows tens of thousands of clones, approximately 85% of them singletons. The material sequenced was peripheral blood. The receptors derive from a woman older than 75 with COVID-19, enrolled during active disease.

As for this clone: One junction end does not reproduce the germline sequence, and a read error may be involved. The chain couples TRBV25-1 to TRBJ1-5; 9 bases match TRBD1. There are 14 residues in the CDR3. Germline CDR1 MGHDK, CDR2 SYGVNS. The DNA for the CDR3 is TGTGCCAGCAGTGCAACAGGGGGCAACCAGCCCCAGCATTTT. It is translated as CASSATGGNQPQHF. Supplemented by reference TRBV25-1 and TRBJ1-5, the full variable domain reads EADIYQTPRYLVIGTGKKITLECSQTMGHDKMYWYQQDPGMELHLIHYSYGVNSTEKGDLSSESTVSRIRTEHFPLTLESARPSHTSQYLCASSATGGNQPQHFGDGTRLSIL.

V usage is TRBV4-2 and J usage is TRBJ2-3; no reliable D call. CDR3 size: 13 residues. Trimming cost V 3 bases and J 4 bases, with 8 bases left between them. In germline, CDR1 is LGHNA, CDR2 YNFKEQ. DNA for the CDR3: TGTGCCAGCAGCCACGCGTCCTCAGATACGCAGTATTTT. As protein: CASSHASSDTQYF.